This T cell receptor (beta chain) originates from a study of shared clonotypes between healthy human individuals. Deep-level settings were used for running the assay. Source study methods: Junction-only sequences without quality scores were provided by ImmunoSEQ, so filtering was different. TCRdb's table, derived via immunoSEQ multiplex PCR, lists solely in-frame clones and lacks some. D and trimming were read from the DNA, whereas the V and J calls and clone size are those reported in that table. The table records roughly 2.1 million clones, about 92% of them present only once. Notes on the study in general: Shared clonotypes across all four donors exceeded non-shared ones in generation probability.

The CDR3 runs to 18 residues. With 5 bases clipped from V and 0 bases from J, the junction kept 13 bases outside the gene matches. The germline gives CDR1 MNHEY, CDR2 SMNVEV (reference sequence). Only CD45RO-negative cells positively selected for CCR7 counted as naive CD8 cells, so terminally differentiated effector memory CD45RA+ cells were excluded. About this clone: Its antigen is not identified.

The specimen was naive CD8+ T cells from PBMCs. The genes are TRBV27 and TRBJ2-3, with TRBD2 identical over 8 bases. The origin of this receptor is a young man in good health. Some clones in this sample may be carry-over from other donors' samples. The CDR3 loop reads CASSTISTSGASTDTQYF. The CDR3 nucleotides read TGTGCCAGCAGTACCATCTCAACTAGCGGTGCTAGCACAGATACGCAGTATTTT.